Listed below are T cell receptor beta chains from one sample, sequenced in a study of blood T cell repertoires in COVID-19. Clones were read by immunoSEQ multiplex PCR, and TCRdb kept only the in-frame ones, dropping some. Of over 35,000 clones listed, around 79% are singletons. Sequencing was performed on peripheral blood. These receptors were taken from a man in his 70s with acute or convalescent COVID-19. The CDR3 runs from the conserved cysteine through the conserved F or W. The D gene is left open where the match is weak. Size is stated for part of the rows, as once, few or many counts, or as a class when the clone is expanded.

j_gene,d_gene,len,abundance,v_gene,CDR3aa,CDR3nt
TRBJ2-3,TRBD1,16,-,TRBV7-8,CASSPRLDRLTDTQYF,TGTGCCAGCAGCCCACGGTTGGACAGGCTAACTGATACGCAGTATTTT
TRBJ2-7,TRBD2,19,-,TRBV7-9,CASSLIYREGLGLNYEQYF,TGTGCCAGCAGCTTAATTTACCGGGAGGGACTGGGACTAAACTACGAGCAGTACTTC
TRBJ2-1,-,13,-,TRBV5-6,CASSSSGGNEQFF,TGTGCCAGCAGCTCTTCAGGGGGGAATGAGCAGTTCTTC
TRBJ2-1,TRBD2,16,few,TRBV7-3,CASSPKAGAGYNEQFF,TGTGCCAGCAGCCCGAAAGCGGGAGCTGGCTACAATGAGCAGTTCTTC
TRBJ2-1,-,14,-,TRBV13,CASSFSHPRDEQFF,TGTGCCAGCAGCTTCTCCCATCCCCGGGATGAGCAGTTCTTC
TRBJ1-1,-,15,-,TRBV2,CASSGRITLNTEAFF,TGTGCCAGCAGTGGGAGGATTACCTTGAACACTGAAGCTTTCTTT
TRBJ2-1,-,15,-,TRBV4-2,CASSQEAGREHEQFF,TGTGCCAGCAGCCAGGAGGCAGGAAGAGAGCATGAGCAGTTCTTC
TRBJ1-2,TRBD1,14,once,TRBV7-9,CASSYGAQGYGYTF,TGTGCCAGCAGCTATGGGGCACAGGGGTATGGCTACACCTTC
TRBJ2-7,-,14,medium-sized,TRBV27,CASTETASSYEQYF,TGTGCCAGCACCGAGACAGCGAGCTCCTACGAGCAGTACTTC
TRBJ2-3,-,13,-,TRBV19,CASSANRVDTQYF,TGTGCCAGTAGTGCAAACAGGGTGGATACGCAGTATTTT
TRBJ2-3,TRBD2,15,few,TRBV7-8,CASTDRRREGNTQYF,TGTGCCAGCACCGACCGTAGGCGGGAGGGGAATACGCAGTATTTT
TRBJ2-1,-,15,-,TRBV9,CASSAGDSYYNEQFF,TGTGCCAGCAGCGCCGGAGACTCTTACTACAATGAGCAGTTCTTC
TRBJ2-7,-,13,-,TRBV6-5,CASSPQVRREQYF,TGTGCCAGCAGTCCACAGGTTCGACGGGAGCAGTACTTC
TRBJ2-7,TRBD1,14,-,TRBV29-1,CSVEGTGLGDEQYF,TGCAGCGTTGAAGGGACAGGGTTGGGGGACGAGCAGTACTTC
TRBJ1-1,-,12,-,TRBV19,CASLQGWTEAFF,TGTGCCAGTCTACAGGGTTGGACTGAAGCTTTCTTT
TRBJ1-6,TRBD1,14,-,TRBV7-8,CASSDWTGGSPLHF,TGTGCCAGCAGCGATTGGACAGGGGGTTCACCCCTCCACTTT
TRBJ1-5,-,16,-,TRBV21-1,CASSKEWQGLNQPQHF,TGTGCCAGCAGCAAAGAGTGGCAGGGCTTAAATCAGCCCCAGCATTTT
TRBJ1-2,TRBD1,15,-,TRBV5-1,CASSLDRGPTGGYTF,TGCGCCAGCAGCTTGGACAGGGGTCCAACGGGCGGCTACACCTTC
TRBJ2-1,TRBD1,15,-,TRBV10-3,CAITSGTGPTNEQFF,TGTGCCATCACTTCCGGGACAGGCCCCACCAATGAGCAGTTCTTC
TRBJ2-3,-,17,-,TRBV14,CASSRSTLGGSTDTQYF,TGTGCCAGCAGCCGATCGACTCTTGGCGGGTCCACAGATACGCAGTATTTT
TRBJ2-2,TRBD2,14,-,TRBV28,CASSLAGDTGELFF,TGTGCCAGCAGTTTAGCGGGGGACACCGGGGAGCTGTTTTTT
TRBJ1-4,-,15,-,TRBV5-1,CASSLGAGTNEKLFF,TGCGCCAGCAGCTTGGGGGCAGGGACTAATGAAAAACTGTTTTTT